Listed below are T cell receptor beta chains from one sample, sequenced in a study of T-cell reconstitution after alpha-beta-depleted transplantation in children. TCRdb passed the PCR reads through MiXCR, listing each CDR3 protein once. In the table there are about 500,000 distinct CDR3 sequences, 30% to 35% of which are singletons. Sequencing was performed on PBMCs from the stem cell graft donor, taken from the stem cell graft. The source is a human donor who donated a stem cell graft to a child with aplastic anemia. Both conserved end residues are part of each CDR3. Each record gives: V gene, D gene, J gene, clone size, CDR3 protein, CDR3 DNA. D genes are given only for firm matches. Expanded clones get a size class; other rows say once, few or many, or leave the size out.

>TRBV12-3/TRBV12-4|TRBD1|TRBJ2-1|few
CASRLDRGQYNEQFF
TGTGCCAGCAGGCTGGACAGGGGGCAGTACAATGAGCAGTTCTTC
>TRBV7-2|-|TRBJ2-7|few
CASRKIGHREGYEQYF
TGTGCCAGCAGGAAAATTGGACATCGCGAGGGGTACGAGCAGTACTTC
>TRBV5-1|TRBD1|TRBJ2-1|-
CASSSGQVSYNEQFF
TGCGCCAGCAGCTCAGGACAGGTTTCCTACAATGAGCAGTTCTTC
>TRBV5-4|-|TRBJ2-1|few
CASSQDSNEQFF
TGTGCCAGCAGCCAAGACAGCAATGAGCAGTTCTTC
>TRBV5-1|-|TRBJ2-3|few
CASRLADGNTDTQYF
TGCGCCAGCAGACTGGCGGACGGGAACACAGATACGCAGTATTTT
>TRBV7-8|-|TRBJ2-2|-
CASSGYRSRTGELFF
TGTGCCAGCAGCGGGTACAGGTCCCGCACCGGGGAGCTGTTTTTT
>TRBV5-1|-|TRBJ1-1|few
CASSLATEGTEAFF
TGCGCCAGCAGCTTGGCCACAGAAGGGACTGAAGCTTTCTTT
>TRBV18|-|TRBJ2-2|few
CASSPQKGTNTGELFF
TGTGCCAGCTCACCACAAAAGGGGACGAACACCGGGGAGCTGTTTTTT
>TRBV18|-|TRBJ2-2|many
CASSQDIQNTGELFF
TGTGCCAGCTCACAAGACATCCAAAACACCGGGGAGCTGTTTTTT
>TRBV12-3/TRBV12-4|TRBD1|TRBJ2-2|few
CASSTGTGSPGELFF
TGTGCCAGCAGCACCGGGACAGGGAGCCCCGGGGAGCTGTTTTTT
>TRBV5-5|-|TRBJ1-1|few
CASSSTENTEAFF
TGTGCCAGCAGCTCCACAGAGAACACTGAAGCTTTCTTT
>TRBV12-3/TRBV12-4|TRBD2|TRBJ2-1|few
CASSLFSGSLDEQFF
TGTGCCAGCAGTTTATTTAGCGGGAGCCTGGATGAGCAGTTCTTC
>TRBV6-5|TRBD2|TRBJ2-1|few
CASSYGTSINEQFF
TGTGCCAGCAGTTACGGGACTAGCATAAATGAGCAGTTCTTC
>TRBV6-1|-|TRBJ1-5|few
CASNRLSNQPQHF
TGTGCCAGCAACAGGCTTAGCAATCAGCCCCAGCATTTT
>TRBV10-3|-|TRBJ2-7|-
CAIARFGGLEQYF
TGTGCCATCGCCCGATTCGGGGGGCTGGAGCAGTACTTC
>TRBV25-1|TRBD2|TRBJ2-5|few
CASVRTSGRGAETQYF
TGTGCCAGCGTCCGAACTAGCGGGAGAGGGGCAGAGACCCAGTACTTC
>TRBV5-1|-|TRBJ1-2|-
CASSWGPSAPGYTF
TGCGCCAGCAGCTGGGGACCTTCGGCGCCTGGCTACACCTTC
>TRBV20-1|-|TRBJ2-1|-
CSARDISLSYNEQFF
TGCAGTGCTAGAGATATCAGCCTCTCCTACAATGAGCAGTTCTTC
>TRBV20-1|-|TRBJ2-5|many
CSASPGSRETQYF
TGCAGTGCCTCCCCCGGGAGCAGGGAGACCCAGTACTTC
>TRBV15|TRBD2|TRBJ2-1|few
CATSRGLAGGDNEQFF
TGTGCCACCAGCAGAGGGCTAGCGGGAGGGGACAATGAGCAGTTCTTC
>TRBV5-1|TRBD2|TRBJ2-7|-
CASSFQTSSYEQYF
TGCGCCAGCAGCTTTCAGACTAGCAGTTACGAGCAGTACTTC
>TRBV24-1|TRBD1|TRBJ2-1|few
CATRGDRNYNEQFF
TGTGCCACCAGGGGGGACAGGAACTACAATGAGCAGTTCTTC
>TRBV20-1|-|TRBJ1-2|-
CSAAKQGLNYGYTF
TGCAGTGCTGCCAAGCAGGGGCTAAACTATGGCTACACCTTC
>TRBV20-1|-|TRBJ2-1|-
CSARLGGNEQFF
TGCAGTGCTAGGCTGGGGGGCAATGAGCAGTTCTTC
>TRBV29-1|TRBD1|TRBJ2-1|-
CSVGGQGFTNEQFF
TGCAGCGTTGGTGGACAGGGTTTCACCAATGAGCAGTTCTTC
>TRBV20-1|-|TRBJ1-2|-
CSAFSPLTDGQYGYTF
TGCAGTGCTTTTTCCCCGCTTACGGACGGCCAGTATGGCTACACCTTC
>TRBV9|-|TRBJ1-6|-
CASTGQYNSPLHF
TGTGCCAGCACGGGGCAGTATAATTCACCCCTCCACTTT
>TRBV11-3|TRBD2|TRBJ2-5|-
CASSQDGTSSFQETQYF
TGTGCCAGCAGCCAAGATGGGACTAGCTCATTCCAAGAGACCCAGTACTTC
>TRBV4-2|-|TRBJ1-4|-
CASSQDRVAGLFF
TGTGCCAGCAGCCAAGACCGGGTTGCAGGACTGTTTTTT
>TRBV7-2|-|TRBJ2-2|-
CASSPRSRGDGELFF
TGTGCCAGCAGCCCCCGGAGCAGGGGAGACGGGGAGCTGTTTTTT
>TRBV24-1|-|TRBJ2-1|few
CATSEEGSWGNEQFF
TGTGCCACCAGTGAGGAGGGGTCCTGGGGCAATGAGCAGTTCTTC
>TRBV5-6|TRBD2|TRBJ2-7|-
CASFPDGEGRYEQYF
TGTGCCAGCTTCCCCGATGGGGAGGGCCGGTACGAGCAGTACTTC
>TRBV29-1|TRBD1|TRBJ2-7|few
CSVTGQGSTQQYF
TGCAGCGTTACCGGACAGGGCTCTACGCAGCAGTACTTC
>TRBV6-1|-|TRBJ2-2|few
CASSSRGETGELFF
TGTGCCAGCAGCTCTAGGGGGGAGACCGGGGAGCTGTTTTTT
>TRBV12-3/TRBV12-4|-|TRBJ2-4|-
CASSPTGHFQYF
TGTGCCAGCAGTCCAACGGGACACTTTCAGTACTTC
>TRBV7-2|TRBD2|TRBJ2-1|few
CASSFFSGIPDEQFF
TGTGCCAGCAGCTTCTTTAGCGGGATTCCCGATGAGCAGTTCTTC
>TRBV9|-|TRBJ1-5|-
CASSVGGTRQPQHF
TGTGCCAGCAGCGTAGGAGGGACCCGTCAGCCCCAGCATTTT
>TRBV7-2|-|TRBJ2-2|many
CASSFRPGTGELFF
TGTGCCAGCAGCTTCCGTCCGGGGACCGGGGAGCTGTTTTTT
>TRBV20-1|-|TRBJ2-3|-
CSALAPRETDTQYF
TGCAGTGCTCTAGCGCCCCGGGAGACAGATACGCAGTATTTT
>TRBV20-1|-|TRBJ2-3|few
CSAALVLSTDTQYF
TGCAGTGCTGCACTCGTCTTAAGCACAGATACGCAGTATTTT
>TRBV7-2|-|TRBJ1-5|few
CASSFLGSNQPQHF
TGTGCCAGCAGCTTTCTCGGGAGCAATCAGCCCCAGCATTTT
>TRBV5-1|-|TRBJ1-1|-
CASSPMGRGTEAFF
TGCGCCAGCAGCCCCATGGGCCGAGGGACTGAAGCTTTCTTT
>TRBV20-1|TRBD2|TRBJ2-7|-
CSARVSGTGSHEQYF
TGCAGTGCTAGAGTAAGCGGGACTGGATCCCACGAGCAGTACTTC
>TRBV4-2|TRBD1|TRBJ1-5|few
CASSPGQVNQPQHF
TGTGCCAGCAGCCCTGGACAGGTCAATCAGCCCCAGCATTTT
>TRBV12-3/TRBV12-4|-|TRBJ1-2|-
CASSLGGAGYTF
TGTGCCAGCAGTTTGGGAGGGGCTGGCTACACCTTC
>TRBV7-2|-|TRBJ1-2|-
CASSTGSGNSVYGYTF
TGTGCCAGCAGCACAGGGTCGGGGAATAGTGTTTATGGCTACACCTTC
>TRBV7-2|-|TRBJ2-2|-
CASSPSWRGVGELFF
TGTGCCAGCAGCCCCTCGTGGCGAGGGGTCGGGGAGCTGTTTTTT
>TRBV7-9|TRBD1|TRBJ2-5|-
CASSSQTGRPYF
TGTGCCAGCAGCTCCCAGACAGGGCGGCCCTACTTC
>TRBV5-1|-|TRBJ2-5|few
CASSFWGDQETQYF
TGCGCCAGCAGCTTCTGGGGGGACCAAGAGACCCAGTACTTC
>TRBV6-2/TRBV6-3|TRBD1|TRBJ1-2|few
CASRGTGFGYGYTF
TGTGCCAGCAGAGGGACAGGGTTCGGCTATGGCTACACCTTC
>TRBV28|-|TRBJ1-3|-
CASSSPGVGNTIYF
TGTGCCAGCAGCTCGCCAGGGGTGGGAAACACCATATATTTT
>TRBV6-1|-|TRBJ1-2|few
CASRRYTDRLANYGYTF
TGTGCCAGCAGGAGGTACACCGACAGGCTAGCTAACTATGGCTACACCTTC
>TRBV24-1|-|TRBJ2-2|few
CATNLFPDTQPGELFF
TGTGCCACCAATCTCTTCCCCGACACACAACCCGGGGAGCTGTTTTTT